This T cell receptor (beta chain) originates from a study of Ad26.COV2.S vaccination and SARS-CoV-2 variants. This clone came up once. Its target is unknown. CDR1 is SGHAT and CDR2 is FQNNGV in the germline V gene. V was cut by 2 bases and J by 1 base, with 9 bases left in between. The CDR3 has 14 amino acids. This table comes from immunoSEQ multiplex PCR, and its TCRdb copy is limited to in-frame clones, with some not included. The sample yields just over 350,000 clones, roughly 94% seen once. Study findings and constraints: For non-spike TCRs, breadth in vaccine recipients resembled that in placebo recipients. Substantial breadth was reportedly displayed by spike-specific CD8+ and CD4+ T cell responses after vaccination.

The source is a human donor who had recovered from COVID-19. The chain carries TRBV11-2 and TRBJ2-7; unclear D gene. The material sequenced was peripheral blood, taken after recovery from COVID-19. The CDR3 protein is CASSLWAVSYEQYF. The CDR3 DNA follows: TGTGCCAGCAGCTTATGGGCCGTTTCCTACGAGCAGTACTTC.